This entry is about one T cell receptor (beta chain). The sample is drawn from a study of shared clonotypes between healthy human individuals. On the study more broadly: Donors were two women and a few men aged 18 to 49.

The CDR3 covers 15 residues. Germline CDR1 SGHTA, CDR2 FQGNSA. V gave up 2 bases and J gave up 5 bases, with 16 bases separating them. Some clones are missing from TCRdb's copy, which holds only in-frame ones; the method was immunoSEQ multiplex PCR. The sample contains 2 million or so clones, roughly 94% of which appear only once. The chain is built from TRBV7-2 and TRBJ2-7, with TRBD1 as a possible D gene (6 bases). The sequencing input was naive CD4+ T cells sorted from blood. Stated subset: CD45RA+ positively selected. The sequence derives from a man younger than 30 in good health. CDR3 sequence: CASSLRQGYMDEQYF. DNA of the CDR3: TGTGCCAGCAGCTTACGGCAGGGGTATATGGACGAGCAGTACTTC.